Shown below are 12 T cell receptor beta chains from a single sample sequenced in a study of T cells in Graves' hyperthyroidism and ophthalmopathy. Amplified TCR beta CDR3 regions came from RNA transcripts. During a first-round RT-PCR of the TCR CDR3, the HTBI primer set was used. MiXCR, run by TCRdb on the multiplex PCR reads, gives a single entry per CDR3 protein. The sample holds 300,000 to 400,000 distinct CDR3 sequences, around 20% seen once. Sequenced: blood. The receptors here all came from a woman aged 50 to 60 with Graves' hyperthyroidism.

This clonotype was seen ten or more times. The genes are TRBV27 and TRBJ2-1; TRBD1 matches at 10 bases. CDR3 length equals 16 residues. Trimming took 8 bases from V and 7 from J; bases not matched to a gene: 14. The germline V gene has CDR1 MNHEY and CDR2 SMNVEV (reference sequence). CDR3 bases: TGTGCCAGCGTACATACGGGGACAGGGGTGGGGAATGAGCAGTTCTTC. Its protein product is CASVHTGTGVGNEQFF.

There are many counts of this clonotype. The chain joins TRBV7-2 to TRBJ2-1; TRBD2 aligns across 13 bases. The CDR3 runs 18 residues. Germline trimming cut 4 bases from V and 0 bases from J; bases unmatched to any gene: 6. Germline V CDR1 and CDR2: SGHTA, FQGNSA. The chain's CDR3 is CASSSPWTSGGSYNEQFF. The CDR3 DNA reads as TGTGCCAGCAGCTCACCCTGGACTAGCGGGGGCTCCTACAATGAGCAGTTCTTC.

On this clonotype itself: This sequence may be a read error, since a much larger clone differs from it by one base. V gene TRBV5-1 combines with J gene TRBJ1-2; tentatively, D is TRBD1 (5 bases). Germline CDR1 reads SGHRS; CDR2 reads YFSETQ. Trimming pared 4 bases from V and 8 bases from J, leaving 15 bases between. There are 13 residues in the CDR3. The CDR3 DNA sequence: TGCGCCAGCAGCCGGGGGACGATGGTGGGCTACACCTTC. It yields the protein CASSRGTMVGYTF.

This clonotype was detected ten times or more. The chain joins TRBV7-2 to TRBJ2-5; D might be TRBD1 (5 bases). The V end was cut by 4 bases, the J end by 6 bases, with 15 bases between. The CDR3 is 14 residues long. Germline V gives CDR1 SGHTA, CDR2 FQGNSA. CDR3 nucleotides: TGTGCCAGCAGCTCAACGACAGACGCAAAGACCCAGTACTTC. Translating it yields CASSSTTDAKTQYF.

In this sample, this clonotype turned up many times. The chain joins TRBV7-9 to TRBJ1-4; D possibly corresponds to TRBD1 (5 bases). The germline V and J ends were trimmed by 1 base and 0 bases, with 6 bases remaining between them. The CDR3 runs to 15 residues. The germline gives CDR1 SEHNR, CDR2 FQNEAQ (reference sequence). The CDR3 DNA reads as TGTGCCAGCAGCTTAGGGGGACCAACTAATGAAAAACTGTTTTTT. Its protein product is CASSLGGPTNEKLFF.

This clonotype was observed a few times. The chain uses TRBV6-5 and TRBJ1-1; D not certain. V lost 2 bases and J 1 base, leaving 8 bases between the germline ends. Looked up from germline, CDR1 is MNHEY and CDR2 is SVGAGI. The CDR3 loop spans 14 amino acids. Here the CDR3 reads CASSYDAKNTEAFF. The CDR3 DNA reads TGTGCCAGCAGTTACGACGCAAAGAACACTGAAGCTTTCTTT.

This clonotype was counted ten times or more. In DNA, the CDR3 is TGTGCCAGCAGCCCAGGCGGGACAGGCGTAAAACTGTTTTTT. Amino acids: CASSPGGTGVKLFF. The V call is TRBV12-3 or TRBV12-4, the J call TRBJ1-4, with TRBD1 matching 8 bases. The J segment lost 10 bases and the V segment lost 6 bases, leaving 10 bases of the junction unmatched. The CDR3 is 14 residues long.

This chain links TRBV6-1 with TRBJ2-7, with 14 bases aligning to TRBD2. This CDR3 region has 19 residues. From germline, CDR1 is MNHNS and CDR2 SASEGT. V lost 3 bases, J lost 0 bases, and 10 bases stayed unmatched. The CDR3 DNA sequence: TGTGCCAGCAGTGACCCCGGGACTAGCGGGAGTGTCTTCTCCTACGAGCAGTACTTC. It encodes CASSDPGTSGSVFSYEQYF.

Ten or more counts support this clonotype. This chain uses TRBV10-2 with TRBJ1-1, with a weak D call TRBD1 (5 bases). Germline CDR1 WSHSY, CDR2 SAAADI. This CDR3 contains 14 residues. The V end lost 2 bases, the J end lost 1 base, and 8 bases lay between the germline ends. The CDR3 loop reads CASSERQGNTEAFF. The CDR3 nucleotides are TGCGCCAGCAGTGAGCGTCAGGGGAACACTGAAGCTTTCTTT.

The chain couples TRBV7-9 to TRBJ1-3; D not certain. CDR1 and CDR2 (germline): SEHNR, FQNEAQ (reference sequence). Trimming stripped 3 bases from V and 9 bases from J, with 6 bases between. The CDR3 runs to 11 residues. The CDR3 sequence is CASSFGGTIYF. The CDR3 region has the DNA TGTGCCAGCAGCTTTGGTGGCACCATATATTTT. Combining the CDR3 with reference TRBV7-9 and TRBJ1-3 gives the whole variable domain DTGVSQNPRHKITKRGQNVTFRCDPISEHNRLYWYRQTLGQGPEFLTYFQNEAQLEKSRLLSDRFSAERPKGSFSTLEIQRTEQGDSAMYLCASSFGGTIYFGEGSWLTVV.

In nucleotides, the CDR3 is TGCAGTGCCATCGTCGATAGCCGGGCCAACGTCCTGACTTTC. It codes for CSAIVDSRANVLTF. The gene calls are TRBV20-1 and TRBJ2-6; the D is unclear. Germline CDR1 reads DFQATT; CDR2 reads SNEGSKA (reference sequence). The CDR3 extends over 14 amino acids. V was clipped by 6 bases and J by 5 bases, with 14 bases between them.

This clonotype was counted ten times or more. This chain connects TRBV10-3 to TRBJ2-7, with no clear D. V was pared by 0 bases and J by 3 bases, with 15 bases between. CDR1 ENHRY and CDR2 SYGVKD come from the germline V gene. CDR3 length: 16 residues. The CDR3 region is CAISESGGGRNYEQYF. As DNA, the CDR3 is TGTGCCATCAGTGAGTCAGGCGGCGGACGCAACTACGAGCAGTACTTC.